This T cell receptor (beta chain) was sequenced in a study of shared clonotypes between healthy human individuals. Generated by immunoSEQ multiplex PCR, the TCRdb table keeps only in-frame clones and is missing some. The table records 520,000 or so clones, roughly 78% of them present only once. Germline CDR1 and CDR2: LNHDA and SQIVND (reference sequence). CDR3 length equals 15 residues. The V and J ends lost 8 bases and 2 bases, in that order; junction bases with no gene match: 6. The chain employs TRBV19 and TRBJ2-1; 10 bases are a match to TRBD2. This receptor was taken from a woman aged 40 to 55 in good health. Some clones in this sample may be carry-over from other donors' samples. The material sequenced was PBMCs. The CDR3 protein is CASSIAGGAYNEQFF. The DNA of the CDR3 is TGTGCCAGTTCAATAGCGGGAGGAGCCTACAATGAGCAGTTCTTC.